These 26 T cell receptor beta chains originate from one sample sequenced in a study of blood T cell repertoires in COVID-19 (dated by TCRdb to 2019 to 2021). Library creation used the immunoSEQ multiplex PCR assay. Here the immuneACCESS table is served through TCRdb, limited to in-frame sequences with V and J called. Missing clones are a known gap in these copies; in checked studies unresolved V genes cover under half, and the rest lacks a known reason. In this sample the table shows around 250,000 clones, 86% of which occur a single time. The ten largest clones capture about 12% of the sample. Material for sequencing was peripheral blood. The receptors shown here come from an elderly man with acute or convalescent COVID-19.

This chain links TRBV7-2 with TRBJ2-3; no firm D call. Germline CDR1 reads SGHTA; CDR2 reads FQGNSA. Deletions cut 2 bases from V and 5 bases from J, with 14 bases between. This CDR3 spans 15 amino acids. The CDR3 here is CASSLMTRKIDTQYF. CDR3 coding DNA: TGTGCCAGCAGCTTAATGACTCGGAAAATAGATACGCAGTATTTT.

V gene TRBV15 combines with J gene TRBJ2-7; possibly TRBD1 for D (5 bases). The germline CDR1 and CDR2 sequences are LNHNV and YYDKDF (reference sequence). CDR3 length equals 16 residues. V shed 0 bases and J shed 0 bases, with 12 bases lying between them. CDR3 residues: CATSREVDRSSYEQYF. CDR3 DNA: TGTGCCACCAGCAGAGAAGTCGACAGAAGCTCCTACGAGCAGTACTTC. The full variable domain, with the rest looked up from reference TRBV15 and TRBJ2-7, is DAMVIQNPRYQVTQFGKPVTLSCSQTLNHNVMYWYQQKSSQAPKLLFHYYDKDFNNEADTPDNFQSRRPNTSFCFLDIRSPGLGDTAMYLCATSREVDRSSYEQYFGPGTRLTVT.

V gene TRBV3-1 (or the pseudogene TRBV3-2) combines with J gene TRBJ1-3, with TRBD1 identical over 8 bases. The CDR3 extends over 14 amino acids. V shed 5 bases, J shed 4 bases, and the junction held 4 bases outside the gene matches. The germline V gene has CDR1 LGHDT and CDR2 YNNKEL (reference sequence). CDR3 in amino acids: CASSSTGAGNTIYF. The DNA for the CDR3 is TGTGCCAGCAGCTCGACAGGGGCCGGAAACACCATATATTTT.

The rearrangement uses TRBV28 and TRBJ1-5, with a tentative D call TRBD1 (6 bases). There are 20 residues in the CDR3. Trimming removed 2 bases from V and 0 bases from J, with 23 bases in between. Per germline, CDR1 MDHEN and CDR2 SYDVKM. This CDR3 is CASSLIRRQATPNSNQPQHF. CDR3 coding DNA: TGTGCCAGCAGTTTAATTCGCCGACAGGCCACTCCTAATAGCAATCAGCCCCAGCATTTT.

The chain is built from TRBV9 and TRBJ2-1, with 9 nucleotides matching TRBD1. Germline CDR1 reads SGDLS; CDR2 reads YYNGEE. Trimming took 2 bases from V and 7 from J; bases not matched to a gene: 13. This CDR3 comprises 17 residues. As DNA, the CDR3 is TGTGCCAGCAGCGTCCAAATGGGACAGGGCGTCGGGAATGAGCAGTTCTTC. This sequence encodes CASSVQMGQGVGNEQFF.

The V and J genes are TRBV7-9 and TRBJ1-2; TRBD1 matches at 7 bases. The junction had 4 bases not matched to a gene; V was cut back by 5 bases and J by 4 bases. Germline CDR1 SEHNR, CDR2 FQNEAQ (reference sequence). This CDR3 has 13 residues. The CDR3 is CASSASGGYGYTF. DNA for the CDR3: TGTGCCAGCAGCGCGTCAGGGGGCTATGGCTACACCTTC.

The genes are TRBV3-1 (or the pseudogene TRBV3-2) and TRBJ2-5; 7 nucleotides agree with TRBD2. V was pared by 2 bases and J by 4 bases, with 10 bases of the junction left unmatched. This CDR3 region has 16 residues. The germline V gene encodes CDR1 LGHDT and CDR2 YNNKEL (reference sequence). This chain's CDR3 is CASSQQGAGQRETQYF. As DNA, the CDR3 is TGTGCCAGCAGCCAACAAGGAGCGGGGCAGCGAGAGACCCAGTACTTC.

The gene calls are TRBV19 and TRBJ1-5; 8 bases align to TRBD1. Per germline, CDR1 LNHDA and CDR2 SQIVND (reference sequence). This CDR3 is built from 17 residues. The J segment lost 4 bases and the V segment lost 3 bases, leaving 11 bases of the junction unmatched. CDR3 sequence reads: CASSMGFDRGSNQPQHF. The CDR3 DNA reads TGTGCCAGTAGTATGGGTTTCGACAGGGGATCAAATCAGCCCCAGCATTTT.

The chain links TRBV29-1 to TRBJ2-7; 7 nucleotides line up with TRBD1. CDR3 size: 13 residues. Germline trimming cut 1 base from V and 1 base from J; bases unmatched to any gene: 1. The V gene's germline CDR1 is SQVTM and CDR2 ANQGSEA. CDR3 in amino acids: CSVEVQGSYEQYF. The CDR3, as DNA: TGCAGCGTTGAAGTACAGGGGTCCTACGAGCAGTACTTC.

V gene TRBV29-1 combines with J gene TRBJ2-1; 8 bases are shared with TRBD1. Germline V gene data show CDR1 as SQVTM and CDR2 as ANQGSEA. J gave up 6 bases and V 7 bases, and 8 bases lay outside the gene matches. CDR3 length: 13 amino acids. This CDR3 is CSAGTGPGNEQFF. CDR3 DNA sequence: TGCAGCGCCGGGACAGGCCCCGGCAATGAGCAGTTCTTC.

V and J are TRBV5-1 and TRBJ2-3, with a weak D call TRBD2 (6 bases). This CDR3 is built from 15 residues. Germline CDR1 reads SGHRS; CDR2 reads YFSETQ. Deletions cut 2 bases from V and 3 bases from J, with 13 bases between. This CDR3 reads CASSFGFGGTDTQYF. The CDR3 nucleotides are TGCGCCAGCAGCTTCGGATTCGGAGGGACAGATACGCAGTATTTT.

This chain links TRBV28 with TRBJ1-1; 7 bases are a match to TRBD1. CDR1 is MDHEN, CDR2 SYDVKM, per germline. V was clipped by 6 bases and J by 0 bases; unmatched bases: 7. The CDR3 is 15 residues long. The CDR3 here is CASRLAGGLNTEAFF. The DNA for the CDR3 is TGTGCCAGCAGGCTCGCAGGGGGGTTGAACACTGAAGCTTTCTTT.

As to this clone: The sample contains more than one DNA sequence encoding this CDR3. V is TRBV7-2 and J is TRBJ2-7; D gene unclear. Per the germline V gene, CDR1 is SGHTA and CDR2 is FQGNSA. Trimming left V 1 base short and J 2 bases short, with 9 bases between. The CDR3 extends over 14 amino acids. CDR3 in DNA: TGTGCCAGCAGCTTAGGTGGCAGGACCTACGAGCAGTACTTC. As protein: CASSLGGRTYEQYF.

V and J are TRBV13 and TRBJ1-3, with 7 bases identical to TRBD1. V shed 4 bases and J 3 bases; nucleotides not matched to a gene: 9. Looked up from germline, CDR1 is PRHDT and CDR2 is FYEKMQ (reference sequence). The CDR3 is 16 amino acids. Written as DNA, the CDR3 is TGTGCCAGCAGCTCCCTCCGGGACAGCGATGGAAACACCATATATTTT. Protein: CASSSLRDSDGNTIYF.

The chain couples TRBV5-6 to TRBJ1-5, with 9 bases lining up with TRBD1. Germline CDR1 and CDR2: SGHDT and YYEEEE. J was trimmed by 2 bases and V by 4 bases; bases with no gene match: 7. The length of the CDR3 is 16 residues. This CDR3 is CASSVGQGSGNQPQHF. The CDR3, as DNA: TGTGCCAGCAGCGTGGGACAGGGCTCGGGCAATCAGCCCCAGCATTTT.

CDR3 DNA: TGTGCCAGCAAACCTTACGATTTCAGGAACACTGAAGCTTTCTTT. This codes for CASKPYDFRNTEAFF. The genes are TRBV6-5 and TRBJ1-1, with D unresolved. CDR1 is MNHEY and CDR2 is SVGAGI in the germline V gene. CDR3 length: 15 amino acids. Between the trimmed V and J ends, which lost 7 bases and 1 base, there was a span of 16 bases.

The rearrangement links TRBV6-6 to TRBJ1-5; 9 positions match TRBD1. Per germline, CDR1 MNHNY and CDR2 SVGAGI (reference sequence). J lost 7 bases, V lost 8 bases, and 6 bases had no gene match. CDR3 length: 13 residues. CDR3 nucleotide sequence: TGTGCCAGCGAGAGGGACAGGGCCCAGCCCCAGCATTTT. Encoded protein: CASERDRAQPQHF.

J is TRBJ1-2 and V is TRBV19, with 7 bases fitting TRBD1. V was clipped by 4 bases and J by 7 bases; unmatched bases: 6. CDR1 and CDR2 (germline): LNHDA, SQIVND (reference sequence). The CDR3 has 13 amino acids. The CDR3 loop is CASSTQGVSGYTF. CDR3 nucleotides: TGTGCCAGTAGTACCCAGGGGGTGAGTGGCTACACCTTC.

This clone has only a few counts. V and J are TRBV18 and TRBJ2-4; 13 bases map to TRBD2. With V trimmed by 2 bases and J by 2 bases, 0 bases remained unmatched. The V gene's germline CDR1 is KGHSH and CDR2 LQKENI. CDR3 length: 16 residues. CDR3 amino acids: CASSPGTSGTKNIQYF. CDR3 in DNA: TGTGCCAGCTCACCAGGGACTAGCGGGACCAAAAACATTCAGTACTTC.

In the case of this clone: The same CDR3 also results from other DNA sequences found in this sample. The V call is TRBV18, the J call TRBJ2-7; TRBD2 aligns across 8 bases. The CDR3 runs to 13 residues. Per the germline V gene, CDR1 is KGHSH and CDR2 is LQKENI. With V trimmed by 3 bases and J by 3 bases, 1 base remained unmatched. For the CDR3, the DNA is TGTGCCAGCTCACCCGGGACTAGCTACGAGCAGTACTTC. Translation: CASSPGTSYEQYF.

The V gene is TRBV7-8, the J gene TRBJ1-6; 12 bases map to TRBD1. The CDR3 is made up of 15 amino acids. Germline CDR1 SGHVS, CDR2 FQNEAQ. J gave up 9 bases and V 5 bases, and 5 bases lay outside the gene matches. The DNA of the CDR3 is TGTGCCAGCAGCCTCGGGACAGGGGGCTCTTCACCCCTCCACTTT. The encoded protein is CASSLGTGGSSPLHF.

The chain employs TRBV18 and TRBJ1-3; D call uncertain. Germline values: CDR1 KGHSH, CDR2 LQKENI. CDR3 length equals 15 residues. Trimming took off 1 base at V and 0 bases at J, with 7 bases between the two ends. The chain's CDR3 is CASSPLEDSGNTIYF. Here the CDR3 DNA reads TGTGCCAGCTCACCACTTGAGGACTCTGGAAACACCATATATTTT.

The chain has TRBV5-1 and TRBJ1-1; possibly TRBD1 for D (6 bases). Trimming took 1 base from V and 3 from J, leaving 13 bases between them. This CDR3 spans 15 amino acids. Looked up from germline, CDR1 is SGHRS and CDR2 is YFSETQ. This CDR3 reads CASSLFGRGDTEAFF. CDR3 DNA: TGCGCCAGCAGCTTGTTCGGGAGGGGGGACACTGAAGCTTTCTTT.

The gene calls are TRBV6-2 or TRBV6-3 and TRBJ1-1; the D gene is possibly TRBD1 (5 bases). Between the trimmed V and J ends, which lost 5 bases and 1 base, there was a span of 11 bases. There are 14 residues in the CDR3. Germline CDR1 reads MNHEY; CDR2 reads SVGEGT. The CDR3 DNA reads TGTGCCAGCAGTCGACAGCGGGGGAACACTGAAGCTTTCTTT. Amino acid sequence: CASSRQRGNTEAFF.

This clone was detected a few times. V gene TRBV5-8 combines with J gene TRBJ1-3, with 10 bases matching TRBD1. The CDR3 loop spans 15 amino acids. Germline loops: CDR1 SGHTS, CDR2 YDEGEE. The ends lost 3 bases at V and 4 bases at J; junction bases unmatched: 4. DNA for the CDR3: TGTGCCAGCAGCTGGGGACAGGGGCGGGGAAACACCATATATTTT. This encodes CASSWGQGRGNTIYF.

The rearrangement links TRBV5-6 to TRBJ2-6; 7 bases match TRBD1. V dropped 3 bases and J dropped 0; count of bases not matched to a gene: 9. Germline V gives CDR1 SGHDT, CDR2 YYEEEE. This CDR3 is 18 amino acids long. The CDR3 here is CASSSTRQGPSGANVLTF. Here the CDR3 DNA reads TGTGCCAGCAGCTCCACCCGACAGGGCCCCTCTGGGGCCAACGTCCTGACTTTC.